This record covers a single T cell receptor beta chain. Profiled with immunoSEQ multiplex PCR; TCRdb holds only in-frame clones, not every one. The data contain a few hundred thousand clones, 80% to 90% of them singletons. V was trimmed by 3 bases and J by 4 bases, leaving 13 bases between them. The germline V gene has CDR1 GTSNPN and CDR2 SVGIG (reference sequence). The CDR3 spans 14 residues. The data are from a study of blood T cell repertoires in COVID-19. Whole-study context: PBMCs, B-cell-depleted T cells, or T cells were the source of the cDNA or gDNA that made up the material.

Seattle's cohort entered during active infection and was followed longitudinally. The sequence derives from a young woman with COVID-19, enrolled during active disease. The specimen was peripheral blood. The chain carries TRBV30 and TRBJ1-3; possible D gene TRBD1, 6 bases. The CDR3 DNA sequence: TGTGCCTGGAGGCGCCCAGGGGACGGAAACACCATATATTTT. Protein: CAWRRPGDGNTIYF.